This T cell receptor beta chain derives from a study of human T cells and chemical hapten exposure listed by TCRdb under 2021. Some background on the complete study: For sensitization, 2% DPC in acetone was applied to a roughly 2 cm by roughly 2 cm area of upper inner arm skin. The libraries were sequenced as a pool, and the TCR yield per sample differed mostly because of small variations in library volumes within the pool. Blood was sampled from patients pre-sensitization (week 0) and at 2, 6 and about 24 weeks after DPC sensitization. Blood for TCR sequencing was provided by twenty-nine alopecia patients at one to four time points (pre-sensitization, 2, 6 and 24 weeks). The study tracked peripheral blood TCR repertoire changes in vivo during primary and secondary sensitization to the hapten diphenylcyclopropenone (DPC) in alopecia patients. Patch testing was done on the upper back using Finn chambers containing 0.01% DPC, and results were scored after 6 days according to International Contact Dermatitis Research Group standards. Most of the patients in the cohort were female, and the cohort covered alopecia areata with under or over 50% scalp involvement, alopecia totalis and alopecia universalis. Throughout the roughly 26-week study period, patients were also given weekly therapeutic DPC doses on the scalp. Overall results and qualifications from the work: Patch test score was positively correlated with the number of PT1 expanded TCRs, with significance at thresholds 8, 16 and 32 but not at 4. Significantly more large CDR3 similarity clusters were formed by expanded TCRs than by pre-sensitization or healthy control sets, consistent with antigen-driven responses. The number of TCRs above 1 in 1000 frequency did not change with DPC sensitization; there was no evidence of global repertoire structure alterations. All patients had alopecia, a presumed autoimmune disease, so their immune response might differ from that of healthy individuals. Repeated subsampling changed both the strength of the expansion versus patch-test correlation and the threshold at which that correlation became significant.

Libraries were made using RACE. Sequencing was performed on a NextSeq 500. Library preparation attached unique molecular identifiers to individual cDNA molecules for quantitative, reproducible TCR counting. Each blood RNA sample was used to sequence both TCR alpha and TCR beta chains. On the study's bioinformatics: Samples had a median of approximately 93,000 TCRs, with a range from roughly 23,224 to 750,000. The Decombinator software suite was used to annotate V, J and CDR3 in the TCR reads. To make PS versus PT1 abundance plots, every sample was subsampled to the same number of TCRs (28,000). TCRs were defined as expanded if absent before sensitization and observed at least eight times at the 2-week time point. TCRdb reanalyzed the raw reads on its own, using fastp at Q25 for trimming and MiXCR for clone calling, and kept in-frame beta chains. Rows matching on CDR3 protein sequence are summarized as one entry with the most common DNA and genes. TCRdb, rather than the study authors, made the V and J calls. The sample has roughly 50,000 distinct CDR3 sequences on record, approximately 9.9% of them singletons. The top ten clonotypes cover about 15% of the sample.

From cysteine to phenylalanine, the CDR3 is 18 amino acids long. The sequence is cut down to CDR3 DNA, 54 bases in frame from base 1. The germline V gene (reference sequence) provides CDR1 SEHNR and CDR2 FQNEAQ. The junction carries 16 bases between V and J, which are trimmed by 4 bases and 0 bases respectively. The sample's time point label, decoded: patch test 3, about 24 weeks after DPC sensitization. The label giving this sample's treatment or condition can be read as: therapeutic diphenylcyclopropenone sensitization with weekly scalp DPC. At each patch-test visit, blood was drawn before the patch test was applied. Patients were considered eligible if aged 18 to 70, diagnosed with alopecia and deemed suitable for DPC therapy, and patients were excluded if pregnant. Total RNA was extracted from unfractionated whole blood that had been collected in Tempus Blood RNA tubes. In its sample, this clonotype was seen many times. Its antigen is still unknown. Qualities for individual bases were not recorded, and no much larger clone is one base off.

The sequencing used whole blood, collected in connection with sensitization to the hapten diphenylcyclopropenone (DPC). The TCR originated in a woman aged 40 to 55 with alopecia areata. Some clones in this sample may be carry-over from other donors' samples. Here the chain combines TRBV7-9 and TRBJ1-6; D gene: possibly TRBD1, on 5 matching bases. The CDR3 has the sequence CASSSDTGPSSYNSPLHF. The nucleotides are TGTGCCAGCAGCTCGGACACGGGGCCGAGCTCCTATAATTCACCCCTCCACTTT.